The 17 T cell receptor beta chains below come from one sample, sequenced in a study of blood T cell repertoires in COVID-19. Sequencing used immunoSEQ multiplex PCR; TCRdb keeps in-frame clones, though not all of them. The data show a few hundred thousand clones, approximately 78% seen once. Sequenced material: peripheral blood. These receptors all come from a woman in her 70s with COVID-19, enrolled during active disease.

CDR3 in amino acids: CASSLLPGQGIYGYTF. The CDR3, as DNA: TGTGCCAGCAGTCTCCTGCCGGGACAGGGTATCTATGGCTACACCTTC. V gene TRBV28 combines with J gene TRBJ1-2, with 9 bases matching TRBD1. Trimming cost V 5 bases and J 4 bases; bases outside gene matches: 11. The CDR3 is 16 residues long. Germline loops: CDR1 MDHEN, CDR2 SYDVKM.

The chain employs TRBV29-1 and TRBJ1-2; D unresolved. This CDR3 has 13 amino acids. Germline V gene lookup returns CDR1 SQVTM and CDR2 ANQGSEA. The ends were cut back, 5 bases at V and 4 bases at J, with 14 bases in the middle. The CDR3 sequence: CSVFSDQRYGYTF. Written as DNA, the CDR3 is TGCAGCGTTTTCTCGGATCAGCGCTATGGCTACACCTTC.

This clone has only one observation. The chain carries TRBV28 and TRBJ2-7; 7 bases fit TRBD1. The germline gives CDR1 MDHEN, CDR2 SYDVKM. V was clipped by 10 bases and J by 3 bases; unmatched bases: 12. This CDR3 comprises 14 residues. In nucleotides, the CDR3 is TGTGCCACTTCAATTCCGGGACAGATCTACGAGCAGTACTTC. Amino acid sequence: CATSIPGQIYEQYF.

The rearrangement links TRBV28 to TRBJ1-4; the match to TRBD1 covers 8 bases. The CDR3 is 15 residues long. V was clipped by 3 bases and J by 7 bases; unmatched bases: 7. Germline lookup yields CDR1 MDHEN and CDR2 SYDVKM. The DNA for the CDR3 is TGTGCCAGCAGTTTCTCGCTACAGGGGGGTGAAAAACTGTTTTTT. It is translated as CASSFSLQGGEKLFF. The entire variable domain, with the rest obtained from reference TRBV28 and TRBJ1-4, is as follows: DVKVTQSSRYLVKRTGEKVFLECVQDMDHENMFWYRQDPGLGLRLIYFSYDVKMKEKGDIPEGYSVSREKKERFSLILESASTNQTSMYLCASSFSLQGGEKLFFGSGTQLSVL.

The J gene is TRBJ2-7, the V gene TRBV29-1; D not certain. CDR1 SQVTM and CDR2 ANQGSEA come from the germline V gene. The germline V and J ends were trimmed by 2 bases and 6 bases, with 14 bases remaining between them. The CDR3 extends over 13 amino acids. CDR3 region: CSVELYGRLEQYF. CDR3 nucleotides: TGCAGCGTTGAACTTTATGGCCGACTCGAGCAGTACTTC.

The J gene is TRBJ2-5, the V gene TRBV5-1; D gene unclear. The V gene lost 4 bases and the J gene lost 2 bases, with 12 bases spanning the gap. This CDR3 has 14 amino acids. The germline V gene encodes CDR1 SGHRS and CDR2 YFSETQ. The CDR3 DNA sequence: TGCGCCAGCAGCCCCGTTCCAGGTCAAGAGACCCAGTACTTC. It codes for CASSPVPGQETQYF.

The chain links TRBV4-3 to TRBJ1-1; 7 bases align to TRBD1. Trimming at V came to 1 base and at J to 5 bases, leaving 4 bases not matched to a gene. The germline gives CDR1 LGHNA, CDR2 YSLEER. The CDR3 totals 14 residues. CDR3 protein: CASSQGQGETEAFF. The DNA of the CDR3 is TGCGCCAGCAGCCAAGGACAGGGTGAGACTGAAGCTTTCTTT.

CDR3 DNA: TGCAGCGTAGTCAGCAGCGGGGGTCCTAGCACAGATACGCAGTATTTT. This translates into CSVVSSGGPSTDTQYF. V gene TRBV29-1 combines with J gene TRBJ2-3; 8 nucleotides line up with TRBD2. Germline loops: CDR1 SQVTM, CDR2 ANQGSEA. There are 16 residues in the CDR3. The V segment lost 6 bases and the J segment 0 bases; nucleotides outside the gene matches: 11.

CDR3 in amino acids: CASSLAGTALSGANVLTF. The CDR3 coding sequence is TGTGCCAGCAGCTTGGCCGGGACAGCGCTCTCTGGGGCCAACGTCCTGACTTTC. The chain is built from TRBV5-5 and TRBJ2-6, with 7 positions matching TRBD1. In germline, CDR1 is SGHKS, CDR2 YYEKEE (reference sequence). CDR3 length: 18 amino acids. The V and J ends lost 0 bases and 0 bases, in that order; junction bases with no gene match: 6.

The chain has TRBV27 and TRBJ2-7, with 10 bases fitting TRBD2. CDR1 and CDR2 (germline): MNHEY, SMNVEV (reference sequence). The CDR3 consists of 17 residues. J gave up 1 base and V 0 bases, and 6 bases lay outside the gene matches. The CDR3 region is CASSLSLLTSGSYEQYF. The CDR3 nucleotides read TGTGCCAGCAGTTTATCCCTCTTGACTAGCGGGTCCTACGAGCAGTACTTC.

J is TRBJ1-6 and V is TRBV24-1, with a tentative D call TRBD1 (5 bases). Germline V CDR1 and CDR2: KGHDR, SFDVKD. The CDR3 spans 18 residues. Deletions cut 5 bases from V and 5 bases from J, with 21 bases between. CDR3 in DNA: TGTGCCACCAGTGGGGAGGTGATACCTAGGGGAGATAATTCACCCCTCCACTTT. Residues: CATSGEVIPRGDNSPLHF.

The rearrangement uses TRBV7-8 and TRBJ2-4, with a weak D call TRBD2 (5 bases). The CDR3 loop spans 16 amino acids. Germline V lookup: CDR1 SGHVS, CDR2 FQNEAQ. Between the trimmed V and J ends, which lost 1 base and 0 bases, there was a span of 10 bases. In DNA form, the CDR3 reads TGTGCCAGCAGCTTAGATACGGGGTTAGCCAAAAACATTCAGTACTTC. Translated, it gives CASSLDTGLAKNIQYF.

In its sample, this clone was seen a few times. The gene calls are TRBV11-2 and TRBJ1-6; the D is unclear. Germline V gene sequence: CDR1 SGHAT, CDR2 FQNNGV. Trimming removed 4 bases at V and 8 bases at J, with 9 bases between. There are 13 residues in the CDR3. The CDR3 DNA reads TGTGCCAGCAGCTCGAAACTGGATTCACCCCTCCACTTT. It specifies CASSSKLDSPLHF.

The chain recombines TRBV19 with TRBJ2-1; 8 bases are a match to TRBD2. The CDR3 extends over 15 amino acids. J lost 6 bases, V lost 4 bases, and 8 bases had no gene match. In germline, CDR1 is LNHDA, CDR2 SQIVND (reference sequence). The CDR3 DNA is TGTGCCAGTAGTACCGGGACTAGAAATTCCAATGAGCAGTTCTTC. This sequence encodes CASSTGTRNSNEQFF.

The chain employs TRBV28 and TRBJ1-1; a weak D match, TRBD1 (6 bases). Trimming shortened V by 6 bases and J by 4 bases, and 15 bases separated the two germline ends. Germline V gene data show CDR1 as MDHEN and CDR2 as SYDVKM. This CDR3 is 14 amino acids long. The CDR3 reads CASRTGTSVTEAFF. The CDR3 DNA reads as TGTGCCAGCAGAACAGGGACCTCCGTCACTGAAGCTTTCTTT.

The chain combines TRBV18 with TRBJ1-1, with 7 bases lining up with TRBD1. With 3 bases clipped from V and 3 bases from J, the junction kept 7 bases outside the gene matches. CDR3 length equals 15 residues. Germline V gene data show CDR1 as KGHSH and CDR2 as LQKENI. The chain's CDR3 is CASSPRQGADTEAFF. In DNA form, the CDR3 reads TGTGCCAGCTCACCCAGACAGGGTGCGGACACTGAAGCTTTCTTT.

V and J are TRBV6-6 and TRBJ2-7; 14 nucleotides line up with TRBD2. V gave up 5 bases and J gave up 4 bases; unmatched junction bases: 16. Germline V CDR1 and CDR2: MNHNY, SVGAGI (reference sequence). This CDR3 has 19 amino acids. CDR3 sequence: CASSPGLAGAGKKVYEQYF. The CDR3 nucleotides read TGTGCCAGCAGTCCGGGACTAGCGGGAGCTGGGAAAAAAGTTTACGAGCAGTACTTC.